The 18 T cell receptor beta chains in this list originate from one sample, sequenced in a study of blood T cell repertoires in COVID-19. This table comes from immunoSEQ multiplex PCR, and its TCRdb copy is limited to in-frame clones, with some not included. The sample yields 430,000 or so clones, around nine tenths seen once. Specimen: PBMCs or T cells enriched from blood (not recorded which). These receptors all stem from a woman in her 40s who had recovered from COVID-19.

The chain carries TRBV19 and TRBJ1-1; TRBD1 matches 7 bases. The germline gives CDR1 LNHDA, CDR2 SQIVND (reference sequence). The CDR3 spans 13 residues. Unmatched junction bases numbered 6, after V lost 5 bases and J lost 6 bases. CDR3 loop: CASSPSGGAEAFF. Written as DNA, the CDR3 is TGTGCCAGTAGTCCTTCAGGGGGAGCTGAAGCTTTCTTT. The variable domain in full, with the rest retrieved from reference TRBV19 and TRBJ1-1, is DGGITQSPKYLFRKEGQNVTLSCEQNLNHDAMYWYRQDPGQGLRLIYYSQIVNDFQKGDIAEGYSVSREKKESFPLTVTSAQKNPTAFYLCASSPSGGAEAFFGQGTRLTVV.

The chain carries TRBV4-2 and TRBJ2-4; 9 bases agree with TRBD1. The ends lost 8 bases at V and 5 bases at J; junction bases unmatched: 4. The CDR3 consists of 13 residues. Germline CDR1 reads LGHNA; CDR2 reads YNFKEQ. The DNA of the CDR3 is TGTGCCAGCGCGCGGACAGGGGAAAACATTCAGTACTTC. It is translated as CASARTGENIQYF.

V gene TRBV6-2 or TRBV6-3 combines with J gene TRBJ2-1, with TRBD2 matching over 9 bases. Germline-derived CDR1 and CDR2 are MNHEY and SVGEGT. There are 16 residues in the CDR3. V lost 6 bases and J lost 3; bases outside the gene matches: 9. This CDR3 reads CASSDRSGSSYNEQFF. The CDR3 region has the DNA TGTGCCAGCAGCGACCGTAGCGGGAGCAGCTACAATGAGCAGTTCTTC.

V usage is TRBV6-2 or TRBV6-3 and J usage is TRBJ2-7; 9 positions agree with TRBD1. Germline V gene data show CDR1 as MNHEY and CDR2 as SVGEGT. Trimming removed 2 bases from V and 6 bases from J; junction bases left unmatched: 8. This CDR3 spans 15 amino acids. CDR3 region: CASSYAGTGLFEQYF. CDR3 DNA sequence: TGTGCCAGCAGTTACGCCGGGACAGGGCTTTTCGAGCAGTACTTC.

The rearrangement joins TRBV3-1 (or the pseudogene TRBV3-2) to TRBJ2-7; a possible D gene is TRBD1 (6 bases). Germline CDR1 is LGHDT and CDR2 is YNNKEL (reference sequence). This CDR3 region has 14 residues. V was trimmed by 1 base and J by 4 bases, leaving 11 bases between them. CDR3 sequence: CASSQAGDGYEQYF. CDR3 DNA: TGTGCCAGCAGCCAAGCAGGGGACGGTTACGAGCAGTACTTC.

The chain has TRBV29-1 and TRBJ1-1; 8 bases match TRBD1. Per the germline V gene, CDR1 is SQVTM and CDR2 is ANQGSEA. Trimming cost V 6 bases and J 1 base; bases outside gene matches: 13. This CDR3 contains 16 residues. The CDR3 nucleotides are TGCAGCGTGTCAGGACAGGGTCTTTATCCGAACACTGAAGCTTTCTTT. The encoded protein is CSVSGQGLYPNTEAFF.

The V gene is TRBV7-9, the J gene TRBJ2-1, with D tentatively TRBD1 (6 bases). Germline V gene sequence: CDR1 SEHNR, CDR2 FQNEAQ (reference sequence). V lost 6 bases to trimming and J lost 6 bases, with 18 bases between them. The CDR3 spans 15 residues. CDR3 bases: TGTGCCAGCAGTACAGGGCCCACTATAAGCAATGAGCAGTTCTTC. Translation: CASSTGPTISNEQFF.

The V and J genes are TRBV12-5 and TRBJ2-3, with a tentative D call TRBD2 (6 bases). V lost 0 bases, J lost 1 base, and 11 bases lay in between. Germline assignment: CDR1 LGHNT and CDR2 FRNRAP. CDR3 size: 16 residues. The DNA for the CDR3 is TGTGCTAGTGGTTTGGTACTATCTAGCGGCACAGATACGCAGTATTTT. Translated, it gives CASGLVLSSGTDTQYF. Full variable domain (remainder filled in from reference TRBV12-5 and TRBJ2-3): DARVTQTPRHKVTEMGQEVTMRCQPILGHNTVFWYRQTMMQGLELLAYFRNRAPLDDSGMPKDRFSAEMPDATLATLKIQPSEPRDSAVYFCASGLVLSSGTDTQYFGPGTRLTVL.

This chain uses TRBV30 with TRBJ2-1; 9 bases match TRBD2. With 3 bases clipped from V and 0 bases from J, the junction kept 6 bases outside the gene matches. The CDR3 loop spans 16 amino acids. The germline CDR1 and CDR2 sequences are GTSNPN and SVGIG (reference sequence). The chain's CDR3 is CAWSPLAGSSYNEQFF. The CDR3 DNA reads TGTGCCTGGAGCCCGCTAGCGGGAAGCTCCTACAATGAGCAGTTCTTC.

CDR3 sequence reads: CAISELSEQYF. CDR3 DNA sequence: TGTGCCATCAGTGAGTTATCCGAGCAGTACTTC. This rearrangement joins TRBV10-3 to TRBJ2-7; D is undetermined. The CDR3 length is 11 residues. Trimming removed 1 base at V and 6 bases at J, with 4 bases between. Germline values: CDR1 ENHRY, CDR2 SYGVKD.

The rearrangement joins TRBV29-1 to TRBJ1-6; D unresolved. V shed 7 bases and J shed 10 bases, with 17 bases lying between them. Germline CDR1 is SQVTM and CDR2 is ANQGSEA. The CDR3 runs to 13 residues. The CDR3 DNA is TGCAGCGCTAGGAGGACCACCGACTCACCCCTCCACTTT. Translating it yields CSARRTTDSPLHF.

The chain links TRBV7-9 to TRBJ1-1, with 12 bases aligning to TRBD1. V was pared by 5 bases and J by 6 bases, with 4 bases of the junction left unmatched. The CDR3 contains 14 residues. CDR1 and CDR2 from the germline V gene are SEHNR and FQNEAQ (reference sequence). CDR3 DNA: TGTGCCAGCAGCCCGGGACAGGGGGCGTCTGAAGCTTTCTTT. Encoded protein: CASSPGQGASEAFF.

CDR3 DNA: TGCGCCAGCAGTGAGTCGGGGCGAACTGAAGCTTTCTTT. The encoded protein is CASSESGRTEAFF. This sequence joins TRBV10-1 and TRBJ1-1, with D possibly being TRBD1 (5 bases). V gave up 0 bases and J gave up 5 bases, with 7 bases separating them. CDR3 length: 13 amino acids. The germline V gene has CDR1 WNHNN and CDR2 SYGVQD (reference sequence).

The J gene is TRBJ1-6, the V gene TRBV28, with D uncertain. This CDR3 region has 15 residues. Germline V gene sequence: CDR1 MDHEN, CDR2 SYDVKM. The V and J ends lost 6 bases and 3 bases respectively, with 12 bases between them. DNA of the CDR3: TGTGCCAGCAGCCTACGGGTGGACTATAATTCACCCCTCCACTTT. Encoded protein: CASSLRVDYNSPLHF.

This rearrangement joins TRBV18 to TRBJ1-1; 7 bases agree with TRBD1. The CDR3 length is 15 residues. The germline CDR1 and CDR2 sequences are KGHSH and LQKENI. J gave up 3 bases and V 0 bases, and 4 bases lay outside the gene matches. CDR3 region: CASSPPTGWDTEAFF. CDR3 DNA: TGTGCCAGCTCACCACCGACAGGGTGGGACACTGAAGCTTTCTTT.

This clone was detected a few times. The chain recombines TRBV14 with TRBJ2-5; 9 positions match TRBD2. Germline values: CDR1 SGHDN, CDR2 FVKESK. V shed 4 bases and J 5 bases; nucleotides not matched to a gene: 5. This CDR3 is built from 14 residues. CDR3 DNA: TGTGCCAGCAGCCCCACTAGCGGGCGCGAGACCCAGTACTTC. It encodes CASSPTSGRETQYF.

V and J are TRBV7-2 and TRBJ2-5, with TRBD1 identical over 8 bases. The junction had 11 bases not matched to a gene; V was cut back by 3 bases and J by 5 bases. This CDR3 has 16 amino acids. CDR1 SGHTA and CDR2 FQGNSA come from the germline V gene. The CDR3 DNA sequence: TGTGCCAGCAGCTTGGGGGCAGGGGGCGCCAGGGAGACCCAGTACTTC. The encoded protein is CASSLGAGGARETQYF.

V and J are TRBV9 and TRBJ1-5; the match to TRBD1 covers 9 bases. The CDR3 has 15 residues. Germline CDR1 is SGDLS and CDR2 is YYNGEE. V gave up 3 bases and J gave up 5 bases; unmatched junction bases: 6. DNA of the CDR3: TGTGCCAGCAGCGCGGGGACAGGGTGGCATCAGCCCCAGCATTTT. It encodes CASSAGTGWHQPQHF.